Listed below are T cell receptor beta chains from one sample, sequenced in a study of blood T cell repertoires in COVID-19. Assay used: immunoSEQ multiplex PCR; TCRdb lists only in-frame clones, some missing. The sample gives about 150,000 clones, around 73% of which show up once; 6% is in the top ten. The specimen was PBMCs or T cells enriched from blood (not recorded which). These receptors were taken from a woman in her forties or fifties who had recovered from COVID-19. The CDR3 runs from the conserved cysteine through the conserved F or W. The D gene is left open where the match is weak. Clone size is not always given. Where it is, it says once, few, many or a class for expanded clones.

clone_size | j_call | d_call | v_call | cdr3_nt | cdr3_aa
. | TRBJ1-2 | TRBD1 | TRBV4-1 | TGCGCCAGCAGCCCCGATACAGGGGGCCTACCCTATGGCTACACCTTC | CASSPDTGGLPYGYTF
. | TRBJ1-2 | . | TRBV24-1 | TGTGCCACCAGTGACTCGGGACAAGATGGCTACACCTTC | CATSDSGQDGYTF
. | TRBJ1-5 | TRBD1 | TRBV28 | TGTGCCAGCGACAGGGTTAATAGCAATCAGCCCCAGCATTTT | CASDRVNSNQPQHF
. | TRBJ1-4 | TRBD1 | TRBV9 | TGTGCCAGCAGCGGCAAACAGGGGGCGGTGGAAAAACTGTTTTTT | CASSGKQGAVEKLFF
. | TRBJ2-7 | . | TRBV11-3 | TGTGCCAGCAGCTTAGGGGTAGCCGGCTACGAGCAGTACTTC | CASSLGVAGYEQYF
. | TRBJ1-2 | TRBD1 | TRBV7-8 | TGTGCCAGCAGCTTAGAATACGGCAGGGGGAACTATGGCTACACCTTC | CASSLEYGRGNYGYTF
. | TRBJ1-2 | TRBD1 | TRBV28 | TGTGCCAGCAGTCGGACAGGGATCGATGGCTACACCTTC | CASSRTGIDGYTF
. | TRBJ2-7 | . | TRBV5-6 | TGTGCCAGCAGCTTACACGACATCTACCTCCTTCCCTACGAGCAGTACTTC | CASSLHDIYLLPYEQYF
once | TRBJ2-1 | TRBD1 | TRBV27 | TGTGCCAGCAGTACCGGACAGGGGTACTACAATGAGCAGTTCTTC | CASSTGQGYYNEQFF
. | TRBJ2-1 | TRBD2 | TRBV10-3 | TGTGCCGCCAAGACTAGCGGGGGGTCGTACTCCTACAATGAGCAGTTCTTC | CAAKTSGGSYSYNEQFF
. | TRBJ2-6 | . | TRBV28 | TGTGCCAGCACGACAGGCTCTGGGGCCAACGTCCTGACTTTC | CASTTGSGANVLTF
few | TRBJ2-7 | TRBD2 | TRBV20-1 | TGCAGTGCTAGTCTTAGCGGGGCCTTCTCCTACGAGCAGTACTTC | CSASLSGAFSYEQYF
. | TRBJ1-2 | . | TRBV5-5 | TGTGCCAGCAGTCCGGGGTTCAGCTATGGCTACACCTTC | CASSPGFSYGYTF
few | TRBJ2-5 | TRBD1 | TRBV29-1 | TGCAGCGTTGTGGGGGACAGACAAGAGACCCAGTACTTC | CSVVGDRQETQYF
once | TRBJ1-5 | TRBD1 | TRBV28 | TGTGCCAGCAGCGAGGACAGGGCAAATCAGCCCCAGCATTTT | CASSEDRANQPQHF
. | TRBJ1-5 | . | TRBV5-1 | TGCGCCAGCAGCGCCACAGGGTCTCAGCCCCAGCATTTT | CASSATGSQPQHF
. | TRBJ2-1 | . | TRBV19 | TGTGCCAGTAGTATAGGGAGGGCTACCTACAATGAGCAGTTCTTC | CASSIGRATYNEQFF
. | TRBJ2-2 | TRBD1 | TRBV10-3 | TGTGCCATCAGTGAGTCGAAATCAACAGGGGATAACCCCGGGGAGCTGTTTTTT | CAISESKSTGDNPGELFF
. | TRBJ1-5 | . | TRBV6-6 | TGTGCCAGCAGTAAGGGGTCGTTGGGCAATCAGCCCCAGCATTTT | CASSKGSLGNQPQHF
. | TRBJ1-2 | . | TRBV5-5 | TGTGCCAGCAGCTTGGTCCACAGGGCATATTGGGGCTACACCTTC | CASSLVHRAYWGYTF
few | TRBJ1-5 | . | TRBV27 | TGTGCCAGCAGTTCCTCGGACACGGGCAATCAGCCCCAGCATTTT | CASSSSDTGNQPQHF
. | TRBJ1-2 | TRBD1 | TRBV7-8 | TGTGCCAGCAGCCCAGGCGGGGACAGGGGGGGTGGCTACACCTTC | CASSPGGDRGGGYTF
. | TRBJ2-5 | TRBD1 | TRBV7-3 | TGTGCCAGCAGCTTTGGGACAGGGGGTTCCCAAGAGACCCAGTACTTC | CASSFGTGGSQETQYF
. | TRBJ1-3 | TRBD1 | TRBV6-5 | TGTGCCAGCAGTCCCGGGACAGGGGAGAGGGGGCCCATATTT | CASSPGTGERGPIF
. | TRBJ1-6 | . | TRBV5-1 | TGCGCCAGCAGCCCCGGAGGCCTCGGGTCCCTCCACTTT | CASSPGGLGSLHF
. | TRBJ2-2 | . | TRBV5-8 | TGTGCCAGCAGCTTGGGAGGAGGGACGAACACCGGGGAGCTGTTTTTT | CASSLGGGTNTGELFF
. | TRBJ1-6 | . | TRBV28 | TGTGCCAGCATCCCCCCGGGAGGTTTCTCACCCCTCCACTTT | CASIPPGGFSPLHF
. | TRBJ2-3 | TRBD1 | TRBV7-9 | TGTGCCAGCAGCCTACGGACAGGGGTCGGGTATTTT | CASSLRTGVGYF
few | TRBJ1-4 | TRBD1 | TRBV28 | TGTGCCAGCAGAGAAGGGACAGCGAATAATGAAAAACTGTTTTTT | CASREGTANNEKLFF
many | TRBJ1-1 | . | TRBV30 | TGTGCCTGGAGTCCCCTAATGACAGGATGGAACACTGAAGCTTTCTTT | CAWSPLMTGWNTEAFF
. | TRBJ2-1 | TRBD2 | TRBV7-8 | TGTGCCAGCAGGCAGACTAGCGGGGGCCGTCAATTGAATGAGCAGTTCTTC | CASRQTSGGRQLNEQFF
. | TRBJ1-1 | TRBD1 | TRBV6-5 | TGTGCCAGCAGTCTGGACAGGGGGAACACTGAAGCTTTCTTT | CASSLDRGNTEAFF
. | TRBJ2-3 | TRBD1 | TRBV18 | TGTGCCAGCTCAAGTCGACAGGGAGATACGCAGTATTTT | CASSSRQGDTQYF
. | TRBJ2-1 | TRBD1 | TRBV28 | TGTGCCAGCAGTCGACAGGGGGCGCGAAACTACAATGAGCAGTTCTTC | CASSRQGARNYNEQFF
. | TRBJ2-3 | . | TRBV7-8 | TGTGCCAGCACCCAATCAGATACGCAGTATTTT | CASTQSDTQYF
. | TRBJ1-3 | . | TRBV6-6 | TGTGCCAGCTCCCATTCAGGGGCGCTTGGAAACACCATATATTTT | CASSHSGALGNTIYF
. | TRBJ1-1 | . | TRBV14 | TGTGCCAGCAGCCTCCTTGGGGCGGAGGGTAACACTGAAGCTTTCTTT | CASSLLGAEGNTEAFF
. | TRBJ2-1 | . | TRBV12-3/TRBV12-4 | TGTGCCAGCAGGATGGACAGCTACAATGAGCAGTTCTTC | CASRMDSYNEQFF
. | TRBJ1-5 | . | TRBV2 | TGTGCCAGCGTATTGGCGGACAATCAGCCCCAGCATTTT | CASVLADNQPQHF
. | TRBJ2-5 | . | TRBV27 | TGTGCCAGCACCCAATCGGGCCAAGAGACCCAGTACTTC | CASTQSGQETQYF
. | TRBJ1-2 | . | TRBV10-3 | TGTGCCATCGGTCCAGAAAACTATGGCTACACCTTC | CAIGPENYGYTF
. | TRBJ1-1 | . | TRBV18 | TGTGCCAGCTCACCGCCAGGGGACACTGAAGCTTTCTTT | CASSPPGDTEAFF
few | TRBJ1-1 | . | TRBV27 | TGTGCCAGCAGAACCACATACAGTGAAGCTTTCTTT | CASRTTYSEAFF
. | TRBJ1-6 | . | TRBV28 | TGTGCCAGCAGTTTTCCCCCGCCAAAGCAGGGGATGAATTCACCCCTCCACTTT | CASSFPPPKQGMNSPLHF
. | TRBJ1-1 | TRBD1 | TRBV18 | TGTGCCAGCTCACAGGGGACAGGGGGCAGGAACACTGAAGCTTTCTTT | CASSQGTGGRNTEAFF
many | TRBJ1-6 | TRBD1 | TRBV2 | TGTGCCAGCAGTGAAGCGAGGGGATATACTTCCTGGGGGACAGAAAATTCACCCCTCCACTTT | CASSEARGYTSWGTENSPLHF
. | TRBJ2-5 | . | TRBV7-2 | TGTGCCAGCAGCCCGGACCGGGATCAAGAGACCCAGTACTTC | CASSPDRDQETQYF
. | TRBJ1-4 | TRBD1 | TRBV28 | TGTGCCAGCAGTCTACAGGGGGGGGTTGAAAAACTGTTTTTT | CASSLQGGVEKLFF
. | TRBJ2-7 | . | TRBV5-1 | TGCGCCAGCAGCAACAGGGTTTCCTACGAGCAGTACTTC | CASSNRVSYEQYF
. | TRBJ1-6 | . | TRBV11-2 | TGTGCCAGCAGCTTTAGAACGACACATTCACCCCTCCACTTT | CASSFRTTHSPLHF
. | TRBJ1-2 | TRBD1 | TRBV5-1 | TGCGCCAGCAGCTTTAGCGGACAGGGGCATGGCTACACCTTC | CASSFSGQGHGYTF
few | TRBJ1-2 | . | TRBV28 | TGTGCCAGCAGCTGGGGGGACCTTCGGGGCTACACCTTC | CASSWGDLRGYTF
. | TRBJ2-3 | . | TRBV4-1 | TGCGCCAGCAGCCAGGCCCGAGGTAGGGGGATCCTTGCAGATACGCAGTATTTT | CASSQARGRGILADTQYF
few | TRBJ1-6 | TRBD1 | TRBV11-2 | TGTGCCAGCAGCTTCTTGACAGGGAAGGATTCACCCCTCCACTTT | CASSFLTGKDSPLHF
. | TRBJ1-2 | . | TRBV5-1 | TGCGCCAGCAGCTTGAGTGGAGCTAACTATGGCTACACCTTC | CASSLSGANYGYTF
. | TRBJ1-6 | . | TRBV5-4 | TGTGCCAGCAGAAGGGGGGGGTTTTCGACCGAAAGTTCACCCCTCCACTTT | CASRRGGFSTESSPLHF
. | TRBJ2-5 | . | TRBV5-1 | TGCGCCAGCAGCCTGAGTGGAGGGCAGCTCCAAGAGACCCAGTACTTC | CASSLSGGQLQETQYF
once | TRBJ1-2 | . | TRBV18 | TGTGCCAGCTCACCAGGGCAGGTTGCGGGGGGCTACACCTTC | CASSPGQVAGGYTF
. | TRBJ1-1 | TRBD1 | TRBV5-1 | TGCGCCAGCAGCTTAATAACAGGGGGGAACACTGAAGCTTTCTTT | CASSLITGGNTEAFF
. | TRBJ1-1 | TRBD1 | TRBV2 | TGTGCCAGCGTGCGGGACAGGGTAGACACTGAAGCTTTCTTT | CASVRDRVDTEAFF